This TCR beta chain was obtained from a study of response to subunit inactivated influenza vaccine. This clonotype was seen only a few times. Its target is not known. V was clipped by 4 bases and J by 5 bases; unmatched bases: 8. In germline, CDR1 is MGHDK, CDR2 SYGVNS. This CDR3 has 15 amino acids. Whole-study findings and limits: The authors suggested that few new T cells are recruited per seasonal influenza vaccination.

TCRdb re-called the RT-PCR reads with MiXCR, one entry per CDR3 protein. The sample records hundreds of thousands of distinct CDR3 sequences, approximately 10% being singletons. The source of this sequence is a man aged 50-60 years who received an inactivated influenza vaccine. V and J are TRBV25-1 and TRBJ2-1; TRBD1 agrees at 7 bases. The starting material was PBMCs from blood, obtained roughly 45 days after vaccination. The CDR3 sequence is CASSAQGGVHNEQFF. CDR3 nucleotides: TGTGCCAGCAGTGCCCAAGGGGGCGTTCACAATGAGCAGTTCTTC.